This record looks at one T cell receptor beta chain sequence and its context. This sample was included in a study of blood T cell repertoires in COVID-19. Study as a whole: Sample material is recorded as cDNA or gDNA derived from T cells, B-cell-depleted T cells, or PBMCs.

How the authors handled the data: Reference gene primer amplification gave estimated nucleated cell counts. This table comes from immunoSEQ multiplex PCR, and its TCRdb copy is limited to in-frame clones, with some not included. V, J and clone size are those of that table, while D and trimming were read from the DNA. The data show about 140,000 clones, with about three quarters seen just once and around 2.1% held by the top ten. Germline V gives CDR1 SGHRS, CDR2 YFSETQ. The CDR3 has 19 residues. The J segment lost 3 bases and the V segment lost 0 bases, leaving 12 bases of the junction unmatched. Sequenced material: peripheral blood. The sequence derives from a woman aged 60-75 years with acute or convalescent COVID-19. The chain couples TRBV5-1 to TRBJ2-1; TRBD2 aligns across 10 bases. CDR3 loop: CASSLATSGTRGDYNEQFF. CDR3 DNA sequence: TGCGCCAGCAGCTTGGCAACTAGCGGGACCCGCGGAGACTACAATGAGCAGTTCTTC.